These 27 T cell receptor beta chains were all obtained from the same sample, sequenced in a study of post-analysis software for immune sequencing data. Regarding the study as a whole: The study found TRBV5-6, TRBV5-1 and TRBV20-1 among roughly 5 TRBV segments more frequent in patients than controls.

These receptors lack a known antigen. Prepared libraries of TCR beta cDNA carried unique molecular identifiers. TCRdb ran MiXCR on the PCR reads and lists one entry per CDR3 protein. The sample includes hundreds of thousands of distinct CDR3 sequences, about 60% seen only once; the top ten take 11%. Sequenced input: blood. All receptors derive from a girl aged 2-10 years with multiple sclerosis.

This clonotype has a handful of counts. The CDR3 spells CATSEPGIDYNEQFF. CDR3 sequence (DNA): TGTGCCACCAGTGAGCCAGGGATCGACTACAATGAGCAGTTCTTC. V gene TRBV24-1 combines with J gene TRBJ2-1, with D perhaps matching TRBD1 (5 bases). The germline V gene encodes CDR1 KGHDR and CDR2 SFDVKD. This CDR3 region has 15 residues. V was cut by 4 bases and J by 3 bases, with 12 bases left in between.

The chain uses TRBV2 and TRBJ2-1; 9 bases are a match to TRBD2. The junction had 5 bases not matched to a gene; V was cut back by 4 bases and J by 4 bases. Germline CDR1 is SNHLY and CDR2 is FYNNEI. This CDR3 has 15 amino acids. CDR3: CASSALAGRYNEQFF. The CDR3 bases are TGTGCCAGCAGTGCTCTAGCGGGACGGTACAATGAGCAGTTCTTC.

This clonotype was counted a few times. The chain joins TRBV29-1 to TRBJ2-4, with 11 bases aligning to TRBD2. The J call may be in error: the DNA end matches TRBJ2-7 better. The CDR3 is made up of 15 amino acids. Germline-derived CDR1 and CDR2 are SQVTM and ANQGSEA. The CDR3 loop reads CSVETSGASSYEQYF. The DNA of the CDR3 is TGCAGCGTTGAGACTAGCGGGGCGTCCTCCTACGAGCAGTACTTC.

This clonotype came up a few times. This chain links TRBV27 with TRBJ2-1; no definite D call. CDR3 length equals 17 residues. V gave up 0 bases and J gave up 0 bases, with 12 bases separating them. CDR1 and CDR2 (germline): MNHEY, SMNVEV (reference sequence). The CDR3 DNA reads TGTGCCAGCAGTTTATCCTCCCGGGCGTCCTCCTACAATGAGCAGTTCTTC. Amino acids: CASSLSSRASSYNEQFF.

CDR3 sequence: CASSLGWDDNTEAFF. The CDR3 DNA reads as TGCGCCAGCAGCTTGGGGTGGGACGACAACACTGAAGCTTTCTTT. This sequence joins TRBV5-1 and TRBJ1-1, with TRBD1 as a possible D gene (5 bases). The ends were cut back, 0 bases at V and 2 bases at J, with 11 bases in the middle. The CDR3 loop spans 15 amino acids. Germline V gene sequence: CDR1 SGHRS, CDR2 YFSETQ.

The V gene is TRBV12-5, the J gene TRBJ2-7, with TRBD2 as a possible D gene (5 bases). The CDR3 loop spans 17 amino acids. Germline assignment: CDR1 LGHNT and CDR2 FRNRAP. Trimming took 0 bases from V and 3 from J, leaving 18 bases between them. CDR3 bases: TGTGCTAGTGGTTTGGTACCTCTGGGGAGAGGCGGCTACGAGCAGTACTTC. This sequence encodes CASGLVPLGRGGYEQYF.

In DNA, the CDR3 is TGTGCCCAAGAGACCCAGTACTTC. It encodes CAQETQYF. The rearrangement uses TRBV9 and TRBJ2-5; D not certain. The CDR3 has 8 amino acids. Looked up from germline, CDR1 is SGDLS and CDR2 is YYNGEE. The V end was cut by 10 bases, the J end by 2 bases, with 0 bases between.

The CDR3 nucleotides read TGTGCCAGCAGTGCCAATCAGGGTTCGGGAGAGACCCAGTACTTC. It translates to CASSANQGSGETQYF. The chain is built from TRBV12-3 or TRBV12-4 and TRBJ2-5, with D perhaps matching TRBD1 (5 bases). The V gene lost 5 bases and the J gene lost 4 bases, with 17 bases spanning the gap. The CDR3 has 15 residues.

The chain has TRBV29-1 and TRBJ2-2; no reliable D call. Germline CDR1 is SQVTM and CDR2 is ANQGSEA. Trimming took 0 bases from V and 7 from J, leaving 15 bases between them. CDR3 length: 15 amino acids. The CDR3 DNA reads as TGCAGCGTTGAAGATCGAACGGCTTATTACGGGGAGCTGTTTTTT. Protein sequence: CSVEDRTAYYGELFF.

For the CDR3, the DNA is TGTGCCAGCAGTTACTCGAACGGGCACGAGCAGTACTTC. Translating gives CASSYSNGHEQYF. The rearrangement uses TRBV6-6 and TRBJ2-7; D gene ambiguous. The germline V and J ends were trimmed by 0 bases and 5 bases, with 8 bases remaining between them. The CDR3 runs 13 residues. CDR1 is MNHNY, CDR2 SVGAGI, per germline (reference sequence).

The V and J genes are TRBV3-1 and TRBJ2-3, with TRBD1 identical over 7 bases. Germline trimming cut 0 bases from V and 4 bases from J; bases unmatched to any gene: 7. CDR3 length: 16 amino acids. Per the germline V gene, CDR1 is LGHDT and CDR2 is YNNKEL (reference sequence). The CDR3 nucleotides read TGTGCCAGCAGCCAAGATAAGAGGACAGGTTCAGATACGCAGTATTTT. It yields the protein CASSQDKRTGSDTQYF.

The chain has TRBV7-2 and TRBJ2-7; maybe TRBD1 (6 bases). With 5 bases removed from V and 7 bases from J, the gap between germline ends came to 18 bases. The CDR3 covers 14 residues. Germline V gene sequence: CDR1 SGHTA, CDR2 FQGNSA. The CDR3 coding sequence is TGTGCCAGCAGCCGGCAGGGGCTCTCTGAAGAGCAGTACTTC. Protein: CASSRQGLSEEQYF.

The chain has TRBV6-5 and TRBJ1-2; a possible D gene is TRBD1 (5 bases). V lost 5 bases, J lost 8 bases, and 15 bases lay in between. CDR3 length equals 13 residues. Germline V gene sequence: CDR1 MNHEY, CDR2 SVGAGI. This chain's CDR3 is CASSPRGVGGYTF. The DNA of the CDR3 is TGTGCCAGCAGTCCCAGAGGGGTAGGGGGCTACACCTTC.

A single count supports this clonotype. The chain uses TRBV7-9 and TRBJ1-2, with D possibly matching TRBD1 (6 bases). Germline values: CDR1 SEHNR, CDR2 FQNEAQ (reference sequence). V lost 0 bases and J 7 bases, leaving 12 bases between the germline ends. The CDR3 runs to 14 residues. DNA of the CDR3: TGTGCCAGCAGCTTAGCGGGGGCTGAGGGTGGCTACACCTTC. Translating it yields CASSLAGAEGGYTF.

This clonotype appeared a few times. The chain has TRBV7-2 and TRBJ2-3; D is uncertain. V shed 3 bases and J shed 2 bases, with 9 bases lying between them. This CDR3 has 14 residues. Germline CDR1 reads SGHTA; CDR2 reads FQGNSA. In nucleotides, the CDR3 is TGTGCCAGCAGCTTCATGGAATTCACAGATACGCAGTATTTT. This encodes CASSFMEFTDTQYF.

The chain joins TRBV7-2 to TRBJ1-2; D not certain. Per the germline V gene, CDR1 is SGHTA and CDR2 is FQGNSA. CDR3 length equals 14 residues. Trimming removed 3 bases at V and 0 bases at J, with 8 bases between. CDR3 region: CASSFRSSNYGYTF. Here the CDR3 DNA reads TGTGCCAGCAGCTTCAGGTCGTCTAACTATGGCTACACCTTC.

This rearrangement joins TRBV10-3 to TRBJ2-1; D is possibly TRBD2 (6 bases). Between the trimmed V and J ends, which lost 7 bases and 2 bases, there was a span of 15 bases. The CDR3 consists of 15 residues. Looked up from germline, CDR1 is ENHRY and CDR2 is SYGVKD. Here the CDR3 DNA reads TGTGCCATCACGGAGGGGCCCCGGACCTACAATGAGCAGTTCTTC. This sequence encodes CAITEGPRTYNEQFF.

CDR3 amino acids: CSVERGRDFNEQFF. The CDR3 DNA follows: TGCAGCGTTGAGAGGGGGCGCGACTTTAACGAGCAGTTCTTC. V and J are TRBV29-1 and TRBJ2-1, with 7 bases aligning to TRBD1. The germline V gene encodes CDR1 SQVTM and CDR2 ANQGSEA. V lost 3 bases and J lost 10; bases outside the gene matches: 12. The CDR3 has 14 amino acids.

The table lists this clonotype with many counts. The chain links TRBV29-1 to TRBJ2-1; D perhaps matches TRBD2 (6 bases). There are 13 residues in the CDR3. The ends were cut back, 3 bases at V and 0 bases at J, with 6 bases in the middle. Germline CDR1 reads SQVTM; CDR2 reads ANQGSEA. The CDR3 bases are TGCAGCGTTGAGCGGGACTCCTACAATGAGCAGTTCTTC. It codes for CSVERDSYNEQFF.

The rearrangement uses TRBV11-2 and TRBJ2-1, with D maybe TRBD2 (5 bases). Germline V gives CDR1 SGHAT, CDR2 FQNNGV. V dropped 5 bases and J dropped 6 bases, with 17 bases sitting between them. The CDR3 runs 15 residues. Here the CDR3 DNA reads TGTGCCAGCAGCCCCCCTAGCTCCATCACCAATGAGCAGTTCTTC. Translated: CASSPPSSITNEQFF.

Concerning this clonotype itself: Compared with germline, one end of the junction differs, possibly owing to a read error. The chain combines TRBV5-1 with TRBJ1-1; 7 bases are a match to TRBD1. The CDR3 contains 16 residues. The germline gives CDR1 SGHRS, CDR2 YFSETQ. CDR3 sequence (DNA): TGTGCCAGCAGCCGGGACAGCGGCTGGGTGAACACTGAAGCTTTCTTT. It translates to CASSRDSGWVNTEAFF.

V is TRBV3-1 and J is TRBJ2-1; 7 bases map to TRBD1. The CDR3 contains 15 residues. The germline CDR1 and CDR2 sequences are LGHDT and YNNKEL (reference sequence). With 2 bases clipped from V and 8 bases from J, the junction kept 9 bases outside the gene matches. The CDR3, as DNA: TGTGCCAGCAGCCAAAGCCCGACAGGGATTCATGAGCAGTTCTTC. It codes for CASSQSPTGIHEQFF.

J is TRBJ2-5 and V is TRBV27; 7 bases are shared with TRBD2. V lost 8 bases, J lost 1 base, and 4 bases stayed unmatched. The germline V gene has CDR1 MNHEY and CDR2 SMNVEV (reference sequence). The CDR3 loop spans 13 amino acids. The chain's CDR3 is CASGGGIQETQYF. The CDR3 DNA reads as TGTGCCAGCGGGGGGGGGATCCAAGAGACCCAGTACTTC.

This rearrangement joins TRBV20-1 to TRBJ2-3, with TRBD2 matching 9 bases. Germline assignment: CDR1 DFQATT and CDR2 SNEGSKA (reference sequence). The J segment lost 6 bases and the V segment lost 3 bases, leaving 10 bases of the junction unmatched. This CDR3 spans 15 amino acids. The CDR3 reads CSASGRASGIDTQYF. In DNA form, the CDR3 reads TGCAGTGCTAGTGGCCGGGCTAGCGGGATTGATACGCAGTATTTT.

The chain is built from TRBV5-1 and TRBJ2-1, with 11 nucleotides matching TRBD1. V lost 3 bases and J lost 9; bases outside the gene matches: 14. CDR1 is SGHRS, CDR2 YFSETQ, per germline. The CDR3 length is 17 residues. CDR3 bases: TGCGCCAGCAGCTGGGCCACCTCCGGGACAGGGGGACGTGAGCAGTTCTTC. Amino acid sequence: CASSWATSGTGGREQFF.

The chain uses TRBV5-1 and TRBJ2-3, with 12 nucleotides matching TRBD2. This CDR3 contains 14 residues. V dropped 8 bases and J dropped 6; count of bases not matched to a gene: 7. Per the germline V gene, CDR1 is SGHRS and CDR2 is YFSETQ. For the CDR3, the DNA is TGCGCCAGATCGACTAGCGGGAGACCGGATACGCAGTATTTT. It is translated as CARSTSGRPDTQYF. Filled out from reference TRBV5-1 and TRBJ2-3, the complete variable domain reads KAGVTQTPRYLIKTRGQQVTLSCSPISGHRSVSWYQQTPGQGLQFLFEYFSETQRNKGNFPGRFSGRQFSNSRSEMNVSTLELGDSALYLCARSTSGRPDTQYFGPGTRLTVL.

The chain joins TRBV29-1 to TRBJ2-3; D gene uncertain. This CDR3 region has 17 residues. Trimming stripped 0 bases from V and 4 bases from J, with 20 bases between. CDR1 is SQVTM and CDR2 is ANQGSEA in the germline V gene. The CDR3 DNA reads as TGCAGCGTTGAAGAAGGAAGAACAGCCATAGTCGCAGATACGCAGTATTTT. Protein: CSVEEGRTAIVADTQYF.